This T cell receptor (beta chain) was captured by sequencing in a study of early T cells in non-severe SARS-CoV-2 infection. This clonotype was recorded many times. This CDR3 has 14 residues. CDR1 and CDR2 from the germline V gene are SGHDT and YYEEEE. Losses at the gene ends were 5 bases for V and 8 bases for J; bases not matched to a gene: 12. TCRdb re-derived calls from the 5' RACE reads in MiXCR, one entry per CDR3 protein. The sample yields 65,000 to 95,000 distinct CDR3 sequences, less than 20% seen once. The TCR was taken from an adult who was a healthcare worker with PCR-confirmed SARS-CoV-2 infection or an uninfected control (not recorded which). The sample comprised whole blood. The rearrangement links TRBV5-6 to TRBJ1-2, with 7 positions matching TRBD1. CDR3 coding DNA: TGTGCCAGCAGACCACAGGGGTTTGGCCGGGGCTACACCTTC. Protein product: CASRPQGFGRGYTF.